These T cell receptor beta chains were read from a single sample in a study of blood T cell repertoires in COVID-19. TCRdb's copy holds only in-frame clones and misses some; the assay was immunoSEQ multiplex PCR. The table has about 45,000 clones, 80% seen once; the top ten hold 15% to 20%. Source material: peripheral blood. These receptors came from a man aged 65-85 years with acute or convalescent COVID-19. CDR3s include the opening cysteine and the closing phenylalanine or tryptophan. The D gene is left open where the match is weak. Not all rows give a size; the values are once, few, many and, for expanded clones, a class.

cdr3_aa cdr3_nt v_call d_call clone_size j_call
CASSFPRQGYHNSPLHF TGTGCCAGCAGTTTCCCTAGACAGGGGTATCATAATTCACCCCTCCACTTT TRBV27 TRBD1 . TRBJ1-6
CASSIGGNGSPLHF TGTGCCAGTAGTATTGGGGGGAACGGGTCACCCCTCCACTTT TRBV19 . . TRBJ1-6
CASSLRPSHGYTF TGTGCCAGCAGCTTGAGGCCGTCGCATGGCTACACCTTC TRBV7-2 . few TRBJ1-2
CASSRAPDANEKLFF TGCGCCAGCAGCCGGGCGCCAGATGCTAATGAAAAACTGTTTTTT TRBV4-3 . . TRBJ1-4
CASSEDRGNNSPLHF TGTGCCAGCAGCGAAGACAGGGGGAATAATTCACCCCTCCACTTT TRBV7-9 TRBD1 . TRBJ1-6
CASSKPQGAQGYTF TGTGCCAGCAGCAAGCCTCAGGGGGCGCAGGGCTACACCTTC TRBV21-1 . few TRBJ1-2
CASSMSSGANVLTF TGTGCCAGTAGTATGAGTTCTGGGGCCAACGTCCTGACTTTC TRBV19 . once TRBJ2-6
CASSLGRGEQFF TGTGCCAGCAGTTTGGGGAGAGGGGAGCAGTTCTTC TRBV28 . . TRBJ2-1
CASAPQGPSPLHF TGTGCCAGCGCGCCACAGGGCCCCTCACCCCTCCACTTT TRBV5-8 . . TRBJ1-6
CASSSPGGANTEAFF TGTGCCAGCAGCTCTCCAGGGGGCGCGAACACTGAAGCTTTCTTT TRBV5-4 TRBD1 once TRBJ1-1
CASSYSALTGNTIYF TGTGCCAGCAGTTACTCAGCGCTGACGGGAAACACCATATATTTT TRBV6-6 . . TRBJ1-3
CASSPGQGRTEAFF TGTGCCAGCAGCCCGGGACAGGGGCGAACTGAAGCTTTCTTT TRBV7-2 TRBD1 . TRBJ1-1
CASSSDRVLHYGYTF TGTGCCAGCAGTTCCGACAGGGTACTACACTATGGCTACACCTTC TRBV6-5 TRBD1 . TRBJ1-2
CASSRRQTGLSGNTIYF TGTGCCAGCAGCCGACGACAGACAGGGCTCTCTGGAAACACCATATATTTT TRBV3-1/TRBV3-2 TRBD1 . TRBJ1-3
CASSKDRSSYNEQFF TGTGCCAGCAGCAAAGACAGGAGCTCCTACAATGAGCAGTTCTTC TRBV7-6 . few TRBJ2-1
CAISEPGTGGNYGYTF TGTGCCATCAGTGAGCCCGGGACAGGGGGTAACTATGGCTACACCTTC TRBV10-3 TRBD1 . TRBJ1-2
CASGLAAPGQQTSTDTQYF TGTGCTAGTGGTTTGGCCGCGCCGGGACAACAAACTAGCACAGATACGCAGTATTTT TRBV12-5 . once TRBJ2-3
CASSGDRVGSYEQYF TGTGCCAGCAGTGGCGACAGGGTAGGGTCGTACGAGCAGTACTTC TRBV2 TRBD1 . TRBJ2-7
CASSTNRDQPQHF TGTGCCAGCAGTACAAACAGGGATCAGCCCCAGCATTTT TRBV12-3/TRBV12-4 . once TRBJ1-5
CASSLGLAGGYEQFF TGTGCCAGCAGTCTTGGACTAGCGGGGGGTTATGAGCAGTTCTTC TRBV27 TRBD2 once TRBJ2-1
CASSDSGTGGYGYTF TGTGCCAGCAGTGACTCTGGGACAGGGGGCTATGGCTACACCTTC TRBV6-4 TRBD1 . TRBJ1-2
CASSHSIRGGSPLKYRWNEQFF TGTGCCAGCAGCCACTCCATTCGCGGGGGGTCCCCCTTAAAATATAGGTGGAATGAGCAGTTCTTC TRBV3-1/TRBV3-2 TRBD2 . TRBJ2-1
CASSLRYRDRGSTNYGYTF TGTGCCAGCAGTTTACGCTATAGGGACAGGGGTTCAACTAACTATGGCTACACCTTC TRBV27 TRBD1 once TRBJ1-2
CASSFGGTGNTIYF TGTGCCAGCAGCTTTGGGGGGACTGGAAACACCATATATTTT TRBV7-9 . . TRBJ1-3
CSGLTGVASNEQFF TGCAGCGGTCTGACAGGGGTAGCCTCCAATGAGCAGTTCTTC TRBV29-1 TRBD1 . TRBJ2-1
CASSLGAGAIGSPLHF TGTGCCAGCAGTTTAGGGGCAGGGGCGATTGGGTCACCCCTCCACTTT TRBV28 . . TRBJ1-6
CASSPQGLRETQYF TGTGCCAGCAGCCCCCAGGGACTCAGAGAGACCCAGTACTTC TRBV7-2 . . TRBJ2-5
CASRTDRGSNTEAFF TGTGCCAGTAGGACCGACAGGGGCTCGAACACTGAAGCTTTCTTT TRBV19 TRBD1 . TRBJ1-1
CASTPPGAGELFF TGTGCCAGCACACCGCCGGGGGCCGGGGAGCTGTTTTTT TRBV6-5 . . TRBJ2-2